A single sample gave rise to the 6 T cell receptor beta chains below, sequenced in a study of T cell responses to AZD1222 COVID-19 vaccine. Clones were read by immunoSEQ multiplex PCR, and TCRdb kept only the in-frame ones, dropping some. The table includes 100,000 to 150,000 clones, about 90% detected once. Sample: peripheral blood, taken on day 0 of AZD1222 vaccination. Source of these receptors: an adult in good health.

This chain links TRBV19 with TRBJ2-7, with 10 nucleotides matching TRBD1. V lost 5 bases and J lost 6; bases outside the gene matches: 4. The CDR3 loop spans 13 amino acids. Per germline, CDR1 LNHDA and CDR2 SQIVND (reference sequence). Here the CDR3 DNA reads TGTGCCAGTAGTTCGGGACAGGGGCGCGAGCAGTACTTC. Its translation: CASSSGQGREQYF.

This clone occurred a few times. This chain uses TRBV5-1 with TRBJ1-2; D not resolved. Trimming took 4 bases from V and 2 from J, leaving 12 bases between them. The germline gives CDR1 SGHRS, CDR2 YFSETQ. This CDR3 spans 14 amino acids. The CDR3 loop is CASSARTLNYGYTF. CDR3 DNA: TGCGCCAGCAGCGCCAGAACCTTAAACTATGGCTACACCTTC.

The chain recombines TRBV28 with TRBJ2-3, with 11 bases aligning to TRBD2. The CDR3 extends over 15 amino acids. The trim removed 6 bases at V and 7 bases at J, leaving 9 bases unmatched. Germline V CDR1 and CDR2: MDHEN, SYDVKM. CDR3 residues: CASRSLAGGQNTQYF. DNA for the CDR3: TGTGCCAGCAGATCCCTAGCGGGGGGTCAAAATACGCAGTATTTT.

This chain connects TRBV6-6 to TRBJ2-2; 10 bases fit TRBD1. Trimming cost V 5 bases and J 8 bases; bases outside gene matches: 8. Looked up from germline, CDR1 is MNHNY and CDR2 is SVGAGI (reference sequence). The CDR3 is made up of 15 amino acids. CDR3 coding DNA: TGTGCCAGCAGTCCGGGACAGGGGTCGTGGGGGGAGCTGTTTTTT. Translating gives CASSPGQGSWGELFF.

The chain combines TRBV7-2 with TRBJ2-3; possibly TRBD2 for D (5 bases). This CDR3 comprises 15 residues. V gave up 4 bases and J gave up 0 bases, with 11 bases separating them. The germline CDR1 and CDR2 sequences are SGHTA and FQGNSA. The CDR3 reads CASSSRRYSTDTQYF. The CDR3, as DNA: TGTGCCAGCAGCTCCCGGAGGTACAGCACAGATACGCAGTATTTT.

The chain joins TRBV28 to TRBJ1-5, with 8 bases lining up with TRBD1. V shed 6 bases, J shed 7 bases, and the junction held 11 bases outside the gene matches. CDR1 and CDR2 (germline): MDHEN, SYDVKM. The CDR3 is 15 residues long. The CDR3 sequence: CASRFTGGDRQPQHF. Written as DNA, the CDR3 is TGTGCCAGCAGGTTCACAGGGGGGGATCGACAGCCCCAGCATTTT.